What follows are 13 T cell receptor beta chains derived from one specimen sequenced in a study of PD-L1 blockade in urothelial cancer. TCRdb's copy holds only in-frame clones and misses some; the assay was immunoSEQ multiplex PCR. The top ten hold more than 3.5% of the sample, which has about 52,000 clones, 70% to 80% seen once. Specimen: PBMCs, collected around atezolizumab (anti-PD-L1) treatment. Every receptor here comes from a man between 65 and 85 years old with urothelial cancer.

This clone was recorded many times. The J gene is TRBJ1-1, the V gene TRBV4-2; the D is unclear. Germline lookup yields CDR1 LGHNA and CDR2 YNFKEQ. The V end was cut by 0 bases, the J end by 8 bases, with 13 bases between. The CDR3 consists of 14 residues. CDR3 amino acids: CASSQDVRGREAFF. The CDR3 DNA follows: TGTGCCAGCAGCCAAGATGTCCGAGGGAGGGAAGCTTTCTTT.

V is TRBV5-4 and J is TRBJ2-7; TRBD2 agrees at 11 bases. Per germline, CDR1 SGHNT and CDR2 YYREEE (reference sequence). The CDR3 contains 16 residues. V was pared by 0 bases and J by 5 bases, with 7 bases of the junction left unmatched. CDR3 region: CASSLGYSGRENEQYF. As DNA, the CDR3 is TGTGCCAGCAGCTTGGGCTATAGCGGGAGGGAGAACGAGCAGTACTTC.

This clone was seen once. The V gene is TRBV7-8, the J gene TRBJ1-3; TRBD1 is a possible D gene (6 bases). Germline assignment: CDR1 SGHVS and CDR2 FQNEAQ. CDR3 size: 16 residues. V lost 3 bases to trimming and J lost 3 bases, with 15 bases between them. CDR3 nucleotide sequence: TGTGCCAGCAGCTTCTCCCAGGCAGGGGATGGAAACACCATATATTTT. Translating it yields CASSFSQAGDGNTIYF.

V and J are TRBV28 and TRBJ2-2; D is possibly TRBD2 (6 bases). V dropped 4 bases and J dropped 0 bases, with 21 bases sitting between them. Germline lookup yields CDR1 MDHEN and CDR2 SYDVKM. CDR3 size: 19 residues. The CDR3, as DNA: TGTGCCAGCAGTTCCCCAGCGGGCCTAACTTCAGCGAACACCGGGGAGCTGTTTTTT. Translation gives CASSSPAGLTSANTGELFF.

The chain joins TRBV28 to TRBJ2-7; 7 positions agree with TRBD2. This CDR3 has 14 residues. With 7 bases clipped from V and 4 bases from J, the junction kept 10 bases outside the gene matches. Germline CDR1 MDHEN, CDR2 SYDVKM. CDR3 in DNA: TGTGCCAGCACCTCCGGGGGAGGGGAGTACGAGCAGTACTTC. Its protein is CASTSGGGEYEQYF. The whole variable domain, remainder taken from reference TRBV28 and TRBJ2-7, is DVKVTQSSRYLVKRTGEKVFLECVQDMDHENMFWYRQDPGLGLRLIYFSYDVKMKEKGDIPEGYSVSREKKERFSLILESASTNQTSMYLCASTSGGGEYEQYFGPGTRLTVT.

This clone was seen more than once but under ten times. The chain links TRBV30 to TRBJ1-1, with 7 bases aligning to TRBD1. The ends lost 4 bases at V and 4 bases at J; junction bases unmatched: 3. The germline CDR1 and CDR2 sequences are GTSNPN and SVGIG (reference sequence). The CDR3 covers 12 residues. The CDR3 sequence: CAWNRGVTEAFF. The CDR3 DNA reads TGTGCCTGGAACAGGGGAGTCACTGAAGCTTTCTTT. The variable domain in full, with the rest retrieved from reference TRBV30 and TRBJ1-1, is SQTIHQWPATLVQPVGSPLSLECTVEGTSNPNLYWYRQAAGRGLQLLFYSVGIGQISSEVPQNLSASRPQDRQFILSSKKLLLSDSGFYLCAWNRGVTEAFFGQGTRLTVV.

This rearrangement joins TRBV5-8 to TRBJ1-5; D is unresolved. The CDR3 sequence is 13 residues long. CDR1 and CDR2 from the germline V gene are SGHTS and YDEGEE. Trimming took 4 bases from V and 3 from J, leaving 8 bases between them. CDR3: CASSTGFNQPQHF. The CDR3 region has the DNA TGTGCCAGCAGCACGGGGTTCAATCAGCCCCAGCATTTT.

The chain uses TRBV10-3 and TRBJ1-3; no clear D gene. The germline V and J ends were trimmed by 1 base and 2 bases, with 15 bases remaining between them. The V gene's germline CDR1 is ENHRY and CDR2 SYGVKD. The CDR3 has 17 residues. CDR3 sequence: CAISELQPGGPGNTIYF. In DNA form, the CDR3 reads TGTGCCATCAGTGAGTTACAACCCGGCGGGCCTGGAAACACCATATATTTT.

The V gene is TRBV4-3, the J gene TRBJ2-3, with 8 nucleotides matching TRBD2. Germline V CDR1 and CDR2: LGHNA, YSLEER. The CDR3 has 14 residues. V trimming: 0 bases; J trimming: 6 bases; junction bases outside the gene matches: 2. Here the CDR3 reads CASSQEAGEDTQYF. DNA of the CDR3: TGCGCCAGCAGCCAAGAAGCGGGGGAGGATACGCAGTATTTT.

The chain has TRBV2 and TRBJ2-3, with D possibly being TRBD1 (6 bases). The V gene's germline CDR1 is SNHLY and CDR2 FYNNEI. CDR3 length: 14 amino acids. With 6 bases removed from V and 4 bases from J, the gap between germline ends came to 14 bases. The CDR3, as DNA: TGTGCCAGCAGATTACGCAGGGGTCCAGATACGCAGTATTTT. It yields the protein CASRLRRGPDTQYF.

The rearrangement joins TRBV7-6 to TRBJ1-5; D is perhaps TRBD1 (5 bases). Germline V gene sequence: CDR1 SGHVS, CDR2 FNYEAQ. The V end lost 0 bases, the J end lost 7 bases, and 7 bases lay between the germline ends. CDR3 size: 13 residues. The CDR3 nucleotides read TGTGCCAGCAGCTTAGCGGGGGGGCAGCCCCAGCATTTT. Translated, it gives CASSLAGGQPQHF.

The CDR3 protein is CASSPPDRGTGELFF. CDR3 nucleotides: TGTGCCAGCTCACCACCGGACAGGGGGACCGGGGAGCTGTTTTTT. The chain links TRBV18 to TRBJ2-2; TRBD1 matches at 10 bases. J gave up 5 bases and V 0 bases, and 0 bases lay outside the gene matches. Germline V gene sequence: CDR1 KGHSH, CDR2 LQKENI. The length of the CDR3 is 15 residues.

With regard to this clone: The same CDR3 can be traced to other DNA sequences in this sample. The chain recombines TRBV29-1 with TRBJ2-3, with TRBD1 matching 9 bases. Germline V lookup: CDR1 SQVTM, CDR2 ANQGSEA. The CDR3 length is 14 residues. J was trimmed by 2 bases and V by 7 bases; bases with no gene match: 7. The CDR3 spells CSARGTGPTDTQYF. CDR3 in DNA: TGCAGCGCCCGGGGGACAGGGCCCACAGATACGCAGTATTTT.